What follows are 21 T cell receptor beta chains derived from one specimen sequenced in a study of shared clonotypes between healthy human individuals. Repertoires were generated with immunoSEQ multiplex PCR, while TCRdb's copy carries only in-frame clones and drops some. Of 780,000 or so clones in the sample, 55% to 75% were seen once. Sequencing used memory CD4+ T cells sorted from blood. Subset denoted: CD45RA-negative fraction. These receptors all stem from a woman in her twenties or thirties in good health.

This clone appeared once. The gene calls are TRBV10-2 and TRBJ2-1; TRBD1 matches at 8 bases. Germline V gene data show CDR1 as WSHSY and CDR2 as SAAADI. CDR3 length: 17 residues. V was pared by 4 bases and J by 0 bases, with 8 bases of the junction left unmatched. The CDR3 DNA follows: TGCGCCAGCAGTGCCGGGACAGGATCATACTCCTACAATGAGCAGTTCTTC. It is translated as CASSAGTGSYSYNEQFF.

The V and J genes are TRBV11-2 and TRBJ1-1; D is ambiguous. V was clipped by 2 bases and J by 1 base, with 8 bases between them. There are 14 residues in the CDR3. Looked up from germline, CDR1 is SGHAT and CDR2 is FQNNGV. The CDR3 loop reads CASSLQESNTEAFF. The CDR3, as DNA: TGTGCCAGCAGCTTACAAGAATCGAACACTGAAGCTTTCTTT. The full variable domain, rest sourced from reference TRBV11-2 and TRBJ1-1, is EAGVAQSPRYKIIEKRQSVAFWCNPISGHATLYWYQQILGQGPKLLIQFQNNGVVDDSQLPKDRFSAERLKGVDSTLKIQPAKLEDSAVYLCASSLQESNTEAFFGQGTRLTVV.

The rearrangement links TRBV28 to TRBJ2-5, with D perhaps TRBD1 or TRBD2 (5 bases each). The germline V gene has CDR1 MDHEN and CDR2 SYDVKM. V was pared by 6 bases and J by 9 bases, with 20 bases between. The CDR3 runs 14 residues. CDR3 sequence reads: CASSPAGVQGAQYF. The CDR3 coding sequence is TGTGCCAGCAGCCCAGCCGGGGTCCAAGGGGCCCAGTACTTC.

In DNA, the CDR3 is TGTGCCAGTAGTATAGATAAATATCGGCCGGGGCAGCCCCAGCATTTT. Translated: CASSIDKYRPGQPQHF. The J gene is TRBJ1-5, the V gene TRBV19; D not resolved. Trimming took off 0 bases at V and 7 bases at J, with 16 bases between the two ends. The germline gives CDR1 LNHDA, CDR2 SQIVND (reference sequence). The CDR3 length is 16 residues.

This clone was seen just once. V usage is TRBV11-2 and J usage is TRBJ2-7, with TRBD2 as a possible D gene (7 bases). Germline CDR1 and CDR2: SGHAT and FQNNGV. The CDR3 contains 15 residues. V was trimmed by 6 bases and J by 1 base, leaving 16 bases between them. The CDR3 coding sequence is TGTGCCAGCAGTCCTATCAGGGGAGGGTCCTACGAGCAGTACTTC. It is translated as CASSPIRGGSYEQYF.

DNA of the CDR3: TGTGCCAGCAGGATGACAGGGAATGAAAAACTGTTTTTT. Protein product: CASRMTGNEKLFF. V gene TRBV11-2 combines with J gene TRBJ1-4; 7 bases are a match to TRBD1. The V segment lost 6 bases and the J segment 5 bases; nucleotides outside the gene matches: 3. Per germline, CDR1 SGHAT and CDR2 FQNNGV. There are 13 residues in the CDR3.

The table lists this clone with a few counts. The rearrangement links TRBV4-1 to TRBJ2-1; D is unclear. Germline values: CDR1 MGHRA, CDR2 YSYEKL. The length of the CDR3 is 16 residues. V shed 1 base and J shed 4 bases, with 14 bases lying between them. DNA for the CDR3: TGCGCCAGCAGCCAAGGTACGCACGAGGCATACAATGAGCAGTTCTTC. It codes for CASSQGTHEAYNEQFF.

This chain connects TRBV30 to TRBJ1-2, with D possibly TRBD1 on 5 matching bases. V gave up 3 bases and J gave up 5 bases, with 10 bases separating them. The CDR3 runs 12 residues. Germline CDR1 and CDR2: GTSNPN and SVGIG (reference sequence). CDR3 in amino acids: CAWRTTEYGYTF. The CDR3 DNA follows: TGTGCCTGGAGGACGACAGAATATGGCTACACCTTC.

CDR3 in amino acids: CASSLYSNQPQHF. As DNA, the CDR3 is TGCGCCAGCAGCTTGTATAGCAATCAGCCCCAGCATTTT. The V gene is TRBV5-1, the J gene TRBJ1-5, with D uncertain. The CDR3 totals 13 residues. The germline CDR1 and CDR2 sequences are SGHRS and YFSETQ. Trimming stripped 1 base from V and 0 bases from J, with 2 bases between. The entire variable domain, with the rest obtained from reference TRBV5-1 and TRBJ1-5, is as follows: KAGVTQTPRYLIKTRGQQVTLSCSPISGHRSVSWYQQTPGQGLQFLFEYFSETQRNKGNFPGRFSGRQFSNSRSEMNVSTLELGDSALYLCASSLYSNQPQHFGDGTRLSIL.

Of note for this clone: Other DNA sequences within the sample encode an identical CDR3. The V call is TRBV6-6, the J call TRBJ2-3; D is unresolved. The CDR3 is made up of 13 amino acids. Germline V gene lookup returns CDR1 MNHNY and CDR2 SVGAGI (reference sequence). Trimming shortened V by 2 bases and J by 3 bases, and 6 bases separated the two germline ends. The CDR3 nucleotides are TGTGCCAGCAGTTACCCCGGAACAGATACGCAGTATTTT. Translated, it gives CASSYPGTDTQYF.

About this clone itself: Other DNA sequences in this specimen translate into the identical CDR3. The chain combines TRBV28 with TRBJ1-2; 7 bases map to TRBD1. The CDR3 extends over 13 amino acids. Trimming at V came to 6 bases and at J to 3 bases, leaving 4 bases not matched to a gene. Germline V gives CDR1 MDHEN, CDR2 SYDVKM. The CDR3 DNA follows: TGTGCCAGCAGCCTCCAGGGGGACTATGGCTACACCTTC. This encodes CASSLQGDYGYTF.

The gene calls are TRBV6-5 and TRBJ1-1; no firm D call. The germline V gene has CDR1 MNHEY and CDR2 SVGAGI. The CDR3 is made up of 12 amino acids. V was clipped by 6 bases and J by 1 base, with 6 bases between them. The CDR3 spells CASRQPNTEAFF. The CDR3 region has the DNA TGTGCCAGCAGACAGCCGAACACTGAAGCTTTCTTT.

The chain links TRBV7-7 to TRBJ2-3; no firm D call. The germline CDR1 and CDR2 sequences are SSHAT and FNYEAQ (reference sequence). The CDR3 spans 14 residues. The V end was cut by 0 bases, the J end by 3 bases, with 7 bases between. The CDR3 DNA is TGTGCCAGCAGCTTAGCGGATCGAACAGATACGCAGTATTTT. This translates into CASSLADRTDTQYF. The entire variable domain, with the rest obtained from reference TRBV7-7 and TRBJ2-3, is as follows: GAGVSQSPRYKVTKRGQDVTLRCDPISSHATLYWYQQALGQGPEFLTYFNYEAQPDKSGLPSDRFSAERPEGSISTLTIQRTEQRDSAMYRCASSLADRTDTQYFGPGTRLTVL.

The chain combines TRBV28 with TRBJ1-5, with D possibly TRBD1 on 5 matching bases. Trimming left V 3 bases short and J 7 bases short, with 13 bases between. In germline, CDR1 is MDHEN, CDR2 SYDVKM. The CDR3 totals 14 residues. CDR3 sequence reads: CASSFKEGRQPQHF. Written as DNA, the CDR3 is TGTGCCAGCAGTTTCAAGGAGGGGAGGCAGCCCCAGCATTTT.

This clone was seen just once. The genes are TRBV7-6 and TRBJ2-2; D unclear. The CDR3 runs 15 residues. V lost 5 bases and J lost 1, with 11 bases in between. Germline V gene sequence: CDR1 SGHVS, CDR2 FNYEAQ. In DNA, the CDR3 is TGTGCCAGCAGCGGTTACCGGCAGAACACCGGGGAGCTGTTTTTT. This encodes CASSGYRQNTGELFF.

This rearrangement joins TRBV21-1 to TRBJ1-2. TRBV21-1 is a listed pseudogene. The CDR3 is 15 amino acids. This CDR3 reads CARGGWQGIDYGYTF. CDR3 in DNA: TGTGCCAGGGGGGGATGGCAGGGAATCGACTATGGCTACACCTTC.

The chain joins TRBV28 to TRBJ2-7; a weak D match, TRBD2 (6 bases). Germline lookup yields CDR1 MDHEN and CDR2 SYDVKM. This CDR3 contains 14 residues. Trimming cost V 8 bases and J 7 bases, with 21 bases left between them. The CDR3 DNA reads TGTGCCAGCCGAACACGACGGGGGTTAAGGGAGCAGTACTTC. Its protein product is CASRTRRGLREQYF.

This chain connects TRBV7-3 to TRBJ2-5; D remains unclear. CDR3 length equals 14 residues. Germline V gene data show CDR1 as SGHTA and CDR2 as FQGTGA. Trimming removed 1 base at V and 2 bases at J, with 8 bases between. The CDR3 nucleotides read TGTGCCAGCAGCTTAAAGGAGACTCAAGAGACCCAGTACTTC. Protein product: CASSLKETQETQYF.

This clone came up a few times. The chain couples TRBV25-1 to TRBJ2-2; 8 nucleotides match TRBD1. J lost 4 bases, V lost 8 bases, and 9 bases had no gene match. Germline CDR1 is MGHDK and CDR2 is SYGVNS. The CDR3 is 15 residues long. The CDR3 region is CASGGGQGGTGELFF. The CDR3 DNA follows: TGTGCCAGCGGGGGAGGACAGGGAGGCACCGGGGAGCTGTTTTTT.

A single count supports this clone. The J gene is TRBJ1-5, the V gene TRBV6-1; no clear D. The germline V and J ends were trimmed by 3 bases and 4 bases, with 7 bases remaining between them. The CDR3 is made up of 13 amino acids. The V gene's germline CDR1 is MNHNS and CDR2 SASEGT. The CDR3 reads CASSDRFNQPQHF. The CDR3 DNA reads TGTGCCAGCAGTGACAGGTTTAATCAGCCCCAGCATTTT.

This clone was observed a handful of times. The rearrangement links TRBV25-1 to TRBJ1-1; 7 positions agree with TRBD1. This CDR3 has 12 amino acids. The junction had 1 base not matched to a gene; V was cut back by 5 bases and J by 4 bases. CDR1 and CDR2 (germline): MGHDK, SYGVNS. The CDR3 region is CASSWTGTEAFF. In nucleotides, the CDR3 is TGTGCCAGCAGTTGGACAGGCACTGAAGCTTTCTTT.